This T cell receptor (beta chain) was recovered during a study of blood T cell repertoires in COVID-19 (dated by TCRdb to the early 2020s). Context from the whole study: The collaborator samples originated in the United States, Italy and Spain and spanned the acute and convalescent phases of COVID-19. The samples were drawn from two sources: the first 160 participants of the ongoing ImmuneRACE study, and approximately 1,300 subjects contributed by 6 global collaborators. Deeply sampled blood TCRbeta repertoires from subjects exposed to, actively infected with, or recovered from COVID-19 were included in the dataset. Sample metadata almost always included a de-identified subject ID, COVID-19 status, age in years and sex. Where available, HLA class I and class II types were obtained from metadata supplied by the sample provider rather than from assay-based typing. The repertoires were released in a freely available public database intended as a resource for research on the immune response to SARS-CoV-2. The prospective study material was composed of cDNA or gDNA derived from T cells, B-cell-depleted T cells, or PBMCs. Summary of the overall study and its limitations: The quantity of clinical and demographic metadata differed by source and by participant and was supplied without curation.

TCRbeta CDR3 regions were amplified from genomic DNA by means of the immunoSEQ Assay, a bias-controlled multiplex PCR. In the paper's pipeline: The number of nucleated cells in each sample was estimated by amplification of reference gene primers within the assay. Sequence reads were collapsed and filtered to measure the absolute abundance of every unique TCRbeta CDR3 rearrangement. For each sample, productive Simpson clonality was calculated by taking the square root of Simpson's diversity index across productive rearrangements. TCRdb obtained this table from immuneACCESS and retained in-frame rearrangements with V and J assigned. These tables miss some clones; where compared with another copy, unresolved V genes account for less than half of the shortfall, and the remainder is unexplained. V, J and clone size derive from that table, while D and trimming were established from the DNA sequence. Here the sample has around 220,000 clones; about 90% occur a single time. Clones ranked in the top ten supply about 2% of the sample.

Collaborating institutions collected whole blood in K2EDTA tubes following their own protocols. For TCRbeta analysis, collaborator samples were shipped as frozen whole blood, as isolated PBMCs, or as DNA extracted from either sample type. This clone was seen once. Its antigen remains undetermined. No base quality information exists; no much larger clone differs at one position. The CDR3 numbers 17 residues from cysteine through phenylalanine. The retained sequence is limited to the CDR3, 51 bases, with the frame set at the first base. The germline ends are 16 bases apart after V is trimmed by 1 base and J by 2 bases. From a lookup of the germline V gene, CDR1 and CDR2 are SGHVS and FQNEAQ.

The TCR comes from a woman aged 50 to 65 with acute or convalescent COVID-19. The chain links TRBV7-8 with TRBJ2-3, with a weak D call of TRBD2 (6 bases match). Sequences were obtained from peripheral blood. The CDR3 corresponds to CASSLVAPGLNTDTQYF. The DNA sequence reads TGTGCCAGCAGCTTAGTGGCCCCGGGACTTAACACAGATACGCAGTATTTT.